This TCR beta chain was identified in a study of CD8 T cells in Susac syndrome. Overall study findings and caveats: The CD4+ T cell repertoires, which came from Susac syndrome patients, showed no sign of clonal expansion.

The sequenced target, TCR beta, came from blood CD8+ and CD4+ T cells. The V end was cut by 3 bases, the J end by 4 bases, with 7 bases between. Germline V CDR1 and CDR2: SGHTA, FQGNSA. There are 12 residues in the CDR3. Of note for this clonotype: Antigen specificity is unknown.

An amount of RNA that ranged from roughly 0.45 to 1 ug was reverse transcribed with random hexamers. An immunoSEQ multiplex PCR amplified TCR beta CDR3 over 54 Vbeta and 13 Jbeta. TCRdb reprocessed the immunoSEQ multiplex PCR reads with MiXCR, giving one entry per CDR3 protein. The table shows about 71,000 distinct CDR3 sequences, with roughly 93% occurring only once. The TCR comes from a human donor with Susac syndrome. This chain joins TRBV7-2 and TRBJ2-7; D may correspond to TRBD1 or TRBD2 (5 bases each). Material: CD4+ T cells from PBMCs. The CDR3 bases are TGTGCCAGCAGCTTTTGGGGGTACGAGCAGTACTTC. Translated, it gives CASSFWGYEQYF.